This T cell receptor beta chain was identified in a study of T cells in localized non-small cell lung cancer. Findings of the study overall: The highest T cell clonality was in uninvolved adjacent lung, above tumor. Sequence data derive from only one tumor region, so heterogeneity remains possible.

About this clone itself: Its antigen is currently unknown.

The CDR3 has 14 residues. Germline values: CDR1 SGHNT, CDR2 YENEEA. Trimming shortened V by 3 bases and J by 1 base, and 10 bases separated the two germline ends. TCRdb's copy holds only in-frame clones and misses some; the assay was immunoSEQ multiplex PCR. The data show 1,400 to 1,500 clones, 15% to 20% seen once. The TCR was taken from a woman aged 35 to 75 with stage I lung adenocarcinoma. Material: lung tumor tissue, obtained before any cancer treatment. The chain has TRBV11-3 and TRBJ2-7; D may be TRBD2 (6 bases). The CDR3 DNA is TGTGCCAGCAGCTTTTCCGGGGGATCCTACGAGCAGTACTTC. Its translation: CASSFSGGSYEQYF.